This T cell receptor (beta chain) was recorded in a study of cytomegalovirus exposure and HLA in healthy donors. CDR1 is MNHNS and CDR2 is SASEGT in the germline V gene. The CDR3 totals 16 residues. Trimming stripped 2 bases from V and 5 bases from J, with 16 bases between. Study-wide points: In terms of immune exposure information, only CMV serostatus was available.

All the people who gave samples were healthy bone marrow donors. The primer mix had 60 Vbeta and 13 Jbeta primers. The method was immunoSEQ multiplex PCR; TCRdb's version includes in-frame clones alone and lacks a portion of them. The sample shows around 200,000 clones, roughly four fifths of them seen only once. This clone has just a few counts. Its antigen is not identified. The chain carries TRBV6-1 and TRBJ1-5, with D possibly TRBD1 on 5 matching bases. The specimen sequenced was PBMCs. This clonotype was obtained from a man in his thirties or forties in good health and CMV-seronegative. The CDR3 here is CASSEPGLVIDQPQHF. CDR3 in DNA: TGTGCCAGCAGTGAACCAGGGCTCGTTATCGATCAGCCCCAGCATTTT.